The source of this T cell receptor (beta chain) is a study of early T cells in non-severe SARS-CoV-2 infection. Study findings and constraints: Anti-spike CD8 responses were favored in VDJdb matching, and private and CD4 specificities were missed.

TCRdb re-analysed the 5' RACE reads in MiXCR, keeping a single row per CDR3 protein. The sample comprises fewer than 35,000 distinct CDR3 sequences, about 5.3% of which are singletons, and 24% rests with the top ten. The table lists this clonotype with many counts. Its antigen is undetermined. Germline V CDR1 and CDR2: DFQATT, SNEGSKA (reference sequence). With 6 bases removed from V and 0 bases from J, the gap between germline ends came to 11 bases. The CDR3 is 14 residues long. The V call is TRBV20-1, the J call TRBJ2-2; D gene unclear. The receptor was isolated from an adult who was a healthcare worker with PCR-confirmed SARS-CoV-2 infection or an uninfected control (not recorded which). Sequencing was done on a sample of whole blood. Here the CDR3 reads CSAADGPNTGELFF. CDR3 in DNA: TGCAGTGCCGCAGACGGACCGAACACCGGGGAGCTGTTTTTT.